The 24 T cell receptor beta chains below all came from one sample that was sequenced in a study of technical replicates of blood from several donors. Only in-frame clones appear in the TCRdb table, and some are missing; sequencing was by immunoSEQ multiplex PCR. This sample yields about 97,000 clones, of which 96% are seen a single time; approximately 0.38% belongs to the top ten. Specimen: T cells isolated from PBMCs. These receptors all come from a human donor in good health.

J is TRBJ2-7 and V is TRBV7-2; TRBD2 matches at 7 bases. Germline V gene lookup returns CDR1 SGHTA and CDR2 FQGNSA. J gave up 6 bases and V 5 bases, and 10 bases lay outside the gene matches. This CDR3 has 14 residues. CDR3: CASSRTSARGEQYF. In DNA, the CDR3 is TGTGCCAGCAGCCGTACTAGCGCAAGGGGCGAGCAGTACTTC.

The V call is TRBV6-5, the J call TRBJ2-7, with 14 bases fitting TRBD2. The CDR3 length is 16 residues. The germline V gene has CDR1 MNHEY and CDR2 SVGAGI. V dropped 0 bases and J dropped 4; count of bases not matched to a gene: 2. The CDR3 reads CASSYSTSGRGYEQYF. In nucleotides, the CDR3 is TGTGCCAGCAGTTACTCGACTAGCGGGAGGGGGTACGAGCAGTACTTC.

The chain links TRBV9 to TRBJ1-3; TRBD1 is a possible D gene (5 bases). Germline CDR1 and CDR2: SGDLS and YYNGEE. This CDR3 has 15 residues. The ends were cut back, 0 bases at V and 4 bases at J, with 11 bases in the middle. The CDR3 loop reads CASSVAGQGGNTIYF. The CDR3 nucleotides are TGTGCCAGCAGCGTAGCTGGCCAGGGAGGAAACACCATATATTTT.

The J gene is TRBJ2-3, the V gene TRBV30, with TRBD2 matching 8 bases. CDR1 and CDR2 (germline): GTSNPN, SVGIG (reference sequence). CDR3 length: 15 amino acids. V shed 3 bases, J shed 3 bases, and the junction held 8 bases outside the gene matches. The CDR3 region has the DNA TGTGCCTGGAGGCCCACGGGAGGGTTGACAGATACGCAGTATTTT. This sequence encodes CAWRPTGGLTDTQYF.

The rearrangement joins TRBV2 to TRBJ1-1; tentative D call: TRBD1 (5 bases). V was cut by 8 bases and J by 5 bases, with 12 bases left in between. From germline, CDR1 is SNHLY and CDR2 FYNNEI. The CDR3 is 12 residues long. The CDR3 spells CASLGVYTEAFF. The CDR3 region has the DNA TGTGCCAGCCTAGGGGTTTATACTGAAGCTTTCTTT. Filled out from reference TRBV2 and TRBJ1-1, the complete variable domain reads EPEVTQTPSHQVTQMGQEVILRCVPISNHLYFYWYRQILGQKVEFLVSFYNNEISEKSEIFDDQFSVERPDGSNFTLKIRSTKLEDSAMYFCASLGVYTEAFFGQGTRLTVV.

The chain is built from TRBV27 and TRBJ1-5; D possibly corresponds to TRBD1 (6 bases). The V end lost 4 bases, the J end lost 3 bases, and 10 bases lay between the germline ends. The germline V gene has CDR1 MNHEY and CDR2 SMNVEV (reference sequence). CDR3 length equals 14 residues. CDR3 sequence (DNA): TGTGCCAGCAGTTCAGACAGGCCCAATCAGCCCCAGCATTTT. Protein: CASSSDRPNQPQHF.

The chain combines TRBV28 with TRBJ2-3; D unclear. CDR1 MDHEN and CDR2 SYDVKM come from the germline V gene. Trimming cost V 3 bases and J 5 bases, with 3 bases left between them. The CDR3 contains 11 residues. CDR3 sequence reads: CASSFIDTQYF. CDR3 nucleotides: TGTGCCAGCAGTTTCATAGATACGCAGTATTTT.

The chain carries TRBV30 and TRBJ1-1, with D possibly TRBD1 on 6 matching bases. Germline lookup yields CDR1 GTSNPN and CDR2 SVGIG (reference sequence). The CDR3 loop spans 15 amino acids. V was clipped by 0 bases and J by 1 base, with 12 bases between them. The CDR3 coding sequence is TGTGCCTGGAGTGTCGTAAGCAGGGGGAACACTGAAGCTTTCTTT. It specifies CAWSVVSRGNTEAFF.

This clone was recorded a few times. This sequence joins TRBV10-3 and TRBJ2-1, with 11 bases aligning to TRBD2. CDR1 is ENHRY, CDR2 SYGVKD, per germline. The CDR3 contains 13 residues. V lost 5 bases, J lost 13 bases, and 7 bases stayed unmatched. CDR3 DNA: TGTGCCATCAGTAGTCTACTAGCGGGAGAACAGTTCTTC. Translated: CAISSLLAGEQFF.

CDR3 region: CATKLDRGEGEQYF. Written as DNA, the CDR3 is TGTGCCACCAAACTGGACAGGGGGGAGGGCGAGCAGTACTTC. The J gene is TRBJ2-7, the V gene TRBV27; TRBD1 aligns across 10 bases. J was trimmed by 6 bases and V by 10 bases; bases with no gene match: 12. Germline values: CDR1 MNHEY, CDR2 SMNVEV (reference sequence). The CDR3 consists of 14 residues.

The rearrangement links TRBV27 to TRBJ2-7; TRBD1 is a possible D gene (5 bases). Germline CDR1 and CDR2: MNHEY and SMNVEV (reference sequence). This CDR3 has 14 amino acids. V was cut by 4 bases and J by 2 bases, with 12 bases left in between. CDR3 in amino acids: CASSYLDSPYEQYF. The CDR3 region has the DNA TGTGCCAGCAGTTACCTAGACAGTCCCTACGAGCAGTACTTC.

This clone was observed once. The V gene is TRBV5-4, the J gene TRBJ1-4; D not certain. Trimming shortened V by 2 bases and J by 3 bases, and 8 bases separated the two germline ends. Per germline, CDR1 SGHNT and CDR2 YYREEE (reference sequence). The CDR3 spans 14 residues. The CDR3 bases are TGTGCCAGCAGCTTAGACCAGGCTAATGAAAAACTGTTTTTT. Translated, it gives CASSLDQANEKLFF.

The chain employs TRBV19 and TRBJ2-7, with D possibly being TRBD2 (6 bases). V was pared by 1 base and J by 2 bases, with 24 bases between. Germline lookup yields CDR1 LNHDA and CDR2 SQIVND (reference sequence). CDR3 length: 19 amino acids. The CDR3 DNA sequence: TGTGCCAGTAGTATAGGCCGCTGGGCTCGCGGGACCGCTACCTACGAGCAGTACTTC. Amino acids: CASSIGRWARGTATYEQYF.

This clone was detected once. CDR3 in amino acids: CASSYSGTEEKLFF. The CDR3 region has the DNA TGTGCCAGCAGTTATTCTGGGACAGAAGAAAAACTGTTTTTT. The chain couples TRBV6-5 to TRBJ1-4; 7 bases are shared with TRBD1. The CDR3 is 14 amino acids. Germline values: CDR1 MNHEY, CDR2 SVGAGI. After removal of 3 bases from V and 8 bases from J, the junction contained 6 bases not matched to a gene.

This rearrangement joins TRBV7-9 to TRBJ2-7; D remains unclear. The V end lost 4 bases, the J end lost 2 bases, and 6 bases lay between the germline ends. CDR1 is SEHNR, CDR2 FQNEAQ, per germline (reference sequence). This CDR3 comprises 12 residues. The CDR3 region has the DNA TGTGCCAGCAGCTCTGACACCTACGAGCAGTACTTC. This sequence encodes CASSSDTYEQYF.

The chain carries TRBV6-5 and TRBJ1-2; tentatively, D is TRBD1 (6 bases). The V gene's germline CDR1 is MNHEY and CDR2 SVGAGI. The V end was cut by 2 bases, the J end by 2 bases, with 9 bases between. The CDR3 length is 14 residues. The CDR3 region is CASSYRRGNYGYTF. The CDR3, as DNA: TGTGCCAGCAGTTACCGTAGGGGGAACTATGGCTACACCTTC.

The chain combines TRBV5-8 with TRBJ1-2, with D possibly being TRBD1 (5 bases). There are 14 residues in the CDR3. Trimming took 1 base from V and 3 from J, leaving 10 bases between them. CDR1 and CDR2 from the germline V gene are SGHTS and YDEGEE. The CDR3 is CASSLNPGDYGYTF. The CDR3 DNA reads TGTGCCAGCAGCTTGAACCCGGGGGACTATGGCTACACCTTC.

The DNA for the CDR3 is TGTGCCAGCAGCTTATGGACAGGGGGCCTGCCCCAGCATTTT. This sequence encodes CASSLWTGGLPQHF. J is TRBJ1-5 and V is TRBV7-8, with TRBD1 matching 11 bases. Germline lookup yields CDR1 SGHVS and CDR2 FQNEAQ. The CDR3 is 14 amino acids. With V trimmed by 2 bases and J by 9 bases, 3 bases remained unmatched.

This chain connects TRBV7-9 to TRBJ2-5, with TRBD1 matching over 7 bases. The ends lost 5 bases at V and 1 base at J; junction bases unmatched: 10. The CDR3 sequence is 16 residues long. Germline assignment: CDR1 SEHNR and CDR2 FQNEAQ (reference sequence). The CDR3 region is CASSLPGSGGQETQYF. The CDR3 bases are TGTGCCAGCAGCCTACCTGGATCAGGGGGCCAAGAGACCCAGTACTTC.

J is TRBJ2-5 and V is TRBV6-1; 8 nucleotides match TRBD1. V was clipped by 3 bases and J by 2 bases; unmatched bases: 2. CDR3 length: 14 residues. Germline values: CDR1 MNHNS, CDR2 SASEGT. CDR3 bases: TGTGCCAGCAGTGACACAGGGGGTCAAGAGACCCAGTACTTC. Encoded protein: CASSDTGGQETQYF.

The chain joins TRBV9 to TRBJ1-2; 8 nucleotides agree with TRBD1. This CDR3 is 18 amino acids long. The germline gives CDR1 SGDLS, CDR2 YYNGEE. J was trimmed by 0 bases and V by 2 bases; bases with no gene match: 12. CDR3 DNA sequence: TGTGCCAGCAGCGTGGCGGCAGGGGGCTCCCCTTCTAACTATGGCTACACCTTC. This translates into CASSVAAGGSPSNYGYTF.

This chain uses TRBV2 with TRBJ2-7; D unclear. The CDR3 totals 12 residues. V was cut by 5 bases and J by 0 bases, with 5 bases left in between. CDR1 SNHLY and CDR2 FYNNEI come from the germline V gene. The CDR3 sequence is CASSYSSYEQYF. The CDR3 DNA reads TGTGCCAGCAGTTATAGCTCCTACGAGCAGTACTTC.

The chain uses TRBV7-2 and TRBJ2-5; 11 nucleotides agree with TRBD2. Germline loops: CDR1 SGHTA, CDR2 FQGNSA. J gave up 6 bases and V 8 bases, and 14 bases lay outside the gene matches. This CDR3 has 16 residues. The CDR3, as DNA: TGTGCCAGCGCCACTAGCGGGAGCTTAGGAGGGAAGACCCAGTACTTC. Residues: CASATSGSLGGKTQYF.

This chain uses TRBV10-3 with TRBJ1-5; D ambiguous. The CDR3 contains 16 residues. V shed 0 bases and J shed 3 bases, with 12 bases lying between them. Germline V lookup: CDR1 ENHRY, CDR2 SYGVKD. Here the CDR3 DNA reads TGTGCCATCAGTGAGTCAGCGACGGAACCCAATCAGCCCCAGCATTTT. It translates to CAISESATEPNQPQHF.